This T cell receptor beta chain derives from a study of T cell repertoires in aging, cancer and after chemotherapy. Study observations and caveats: Loss of evenness, beyond lost richness, contributed to age-related TCR diversity decline in cancer patients. Immunological memory after chemotherapy cannot be judged from the repertoire data.

The template was genomic DNA from peripheral blood, not RNA. Trimming stripped 2 bases from V and 3 bases from J, with 14 bases between. Germline V gene data show CDR1 as DFQATT and CDR2 as SNEGSKA (reference sequence). The CDR3 contains 15 residues. About this clonotype itself: Its cognate antigen is unknown.

Rearranged V-D-J TRB sequences were amplified with a mixed TRB-A/B primer pool. TCRdb re-called the multiplex PCR reads through MiXCR, storing one row per CDR3 protein. The data contain 1,300 to 1,500 distinct CDR3 sequences, around three fifths of them seen just once; the ten biggest clones take up 82%. Specimen: blood. The chain combines TRBV20-1 with TRBJ1-5; weak D call: TRBD1 (5 bases). The clonotype was recovered from a human donor with a blood cancer. The CDR3 DNA follows: TGCAGTGCTAGACGGCCAGGGATGGCCAATCAGCCCCAGCATTTT. Encoded protein: CSARRPGMANQPQHF.